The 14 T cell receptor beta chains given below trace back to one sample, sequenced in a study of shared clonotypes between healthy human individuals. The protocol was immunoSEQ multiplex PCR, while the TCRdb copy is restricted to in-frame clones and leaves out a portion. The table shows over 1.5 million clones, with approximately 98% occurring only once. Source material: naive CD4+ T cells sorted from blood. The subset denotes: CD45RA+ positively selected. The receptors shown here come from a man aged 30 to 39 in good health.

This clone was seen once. This CDR3 reads CASTQDSYNYGYTF. The CDR3 region has the DNA TGTGCCAGCACCCAGGACAGCTACAACTATGGCTACACCTTC. The genes are TRBV6-5 and TRBJ1-2; D perhaps matches TRBD1 (6 bases). Per germline, CDR1 MNHEY and CDR2 SVGAGI. Trimming stripped 7 bases from V and 2 bases from J, with 14 bases between. The CDR3 runs 14 residues.

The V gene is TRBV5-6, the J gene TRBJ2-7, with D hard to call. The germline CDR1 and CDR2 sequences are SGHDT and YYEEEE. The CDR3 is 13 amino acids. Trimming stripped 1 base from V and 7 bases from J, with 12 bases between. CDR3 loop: CASSLFKGLEQYF. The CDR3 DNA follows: TGTGCCAGCAGCTTGTTTAAGGGTCTTGAGCAGTACTTC.

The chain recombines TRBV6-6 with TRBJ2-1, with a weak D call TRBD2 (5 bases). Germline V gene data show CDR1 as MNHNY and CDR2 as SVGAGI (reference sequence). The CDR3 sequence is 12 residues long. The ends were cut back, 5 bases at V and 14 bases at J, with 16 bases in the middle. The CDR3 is CASSPDRGREFF. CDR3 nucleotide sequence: TGTGCCAGCAGTCCAGACCGGGGTAGAGAGTTCTTC.

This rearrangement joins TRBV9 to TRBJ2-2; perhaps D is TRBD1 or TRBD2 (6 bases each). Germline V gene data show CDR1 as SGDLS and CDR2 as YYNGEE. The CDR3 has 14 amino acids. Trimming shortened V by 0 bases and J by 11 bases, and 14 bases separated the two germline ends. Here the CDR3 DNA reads TGTGCCAGCAGCGTAGACCGTCTGGGGGGCGAGCTGTTTTTT. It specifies CASSVDRLGGELFF.

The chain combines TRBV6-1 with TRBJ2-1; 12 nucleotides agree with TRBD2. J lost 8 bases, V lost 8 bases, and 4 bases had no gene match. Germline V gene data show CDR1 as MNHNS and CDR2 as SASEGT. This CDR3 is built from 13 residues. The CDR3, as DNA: TGTGCCAGCCGGCCTAGCGGGAGGGATGAGCAGTTCTTC. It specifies CASRPSGRDEQFF.

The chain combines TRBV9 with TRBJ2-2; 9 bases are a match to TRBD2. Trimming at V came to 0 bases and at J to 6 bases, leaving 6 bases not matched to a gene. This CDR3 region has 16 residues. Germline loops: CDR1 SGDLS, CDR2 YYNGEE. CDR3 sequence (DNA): TGTGCCAGCAGCGTAGTAGTAGCGGGAGTGGCCGGGGAGCTGTTTTTT. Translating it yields CASSVVVAGVAGELFF. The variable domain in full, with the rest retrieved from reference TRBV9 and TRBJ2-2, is DSGVTQTPKHLITATGQRVTLRCSPRSGDLSVYWYQQSLDQGLQFLIQYYNGEERAKGNILERFSAQQFPDLHSELNLSSLELGDSALYFCASSVVVAGVAGELFFGEGSRLTVL.

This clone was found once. This CDR3 reads CASSSIYQPQHF. The CDR3 DNA reads as TGTGCCAGCAGCTCTATTTATCAGCCCCAGCATTTT. The chain employs TRBV7-8 and TRBJ1-5; D is ambiguous. The CDR3 covers 12 residues. The V gene's germline CDR1 is SGHVS and CDR2 FQNEAQ. V was cut by 4 bases and J by 5 bases, with 6 bases left in between. Full variable domain (rest looked up from reference TRBV7-8 and TRBJ1-5): GAGVSQSPRYKVAKRGQDVALRCDPISGHVSLFWYQQALGQGPEFLTYFQNEAQLDKSGLPSDRFFAERPEGSVSTLKIQRTQQEDSAVYLCASSSIYQPQHFGDGTRLSIL.

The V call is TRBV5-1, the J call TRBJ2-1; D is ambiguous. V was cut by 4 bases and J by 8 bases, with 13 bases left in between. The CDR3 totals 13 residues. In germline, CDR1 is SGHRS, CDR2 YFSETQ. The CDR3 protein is CASSVIALDEQFF. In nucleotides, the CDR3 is TGCGCCAGCAGCGTTATCGCCCTAGATGAGCAGTTCTTC.

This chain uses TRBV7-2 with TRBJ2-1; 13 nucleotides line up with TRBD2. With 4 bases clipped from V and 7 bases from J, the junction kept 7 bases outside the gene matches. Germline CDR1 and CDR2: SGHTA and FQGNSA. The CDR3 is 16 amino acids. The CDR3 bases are TGTGCCAGCAGCTCGAGGACTAGCGGGAGAATAAATGAGCAGTTCTTC. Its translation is CASSSRTSGRINEQFF.

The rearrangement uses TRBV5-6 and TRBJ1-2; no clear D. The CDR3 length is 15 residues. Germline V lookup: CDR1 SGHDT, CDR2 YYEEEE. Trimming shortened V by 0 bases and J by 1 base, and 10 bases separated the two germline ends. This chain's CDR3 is CASSLDVGSNYGYTF. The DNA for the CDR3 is TGTGCCAGCAGCTTGGACGTGGGCAGTAACTATGGCTACACCTTC.

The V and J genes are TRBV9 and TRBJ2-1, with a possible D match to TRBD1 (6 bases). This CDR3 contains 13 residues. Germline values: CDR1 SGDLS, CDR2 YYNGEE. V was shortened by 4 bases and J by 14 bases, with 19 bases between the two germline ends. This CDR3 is CASSPSSQGNKFF. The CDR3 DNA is TGTGCCAGCAGCCCGAGCTCTCAGGGGAATAAGTTCTTC.

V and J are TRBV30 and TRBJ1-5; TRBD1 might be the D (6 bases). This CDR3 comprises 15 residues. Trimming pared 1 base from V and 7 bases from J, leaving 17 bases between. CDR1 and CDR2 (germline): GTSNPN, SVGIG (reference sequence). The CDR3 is CAWSERAGVVQPQHF. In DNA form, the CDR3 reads TGTGCCTGGAGTGAGCGGGCAGGGGTGGTCCAGCCCCAGCATTTT.

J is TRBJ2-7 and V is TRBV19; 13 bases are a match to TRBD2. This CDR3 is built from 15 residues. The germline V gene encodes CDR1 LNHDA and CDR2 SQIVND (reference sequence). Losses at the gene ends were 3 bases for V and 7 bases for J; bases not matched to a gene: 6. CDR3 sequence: CASSIGLAGVGEQYF. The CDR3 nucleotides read TGTGCCAGTAGTATCGGACTAGCGGGAGTAGGGGAGCAGTACTTC.

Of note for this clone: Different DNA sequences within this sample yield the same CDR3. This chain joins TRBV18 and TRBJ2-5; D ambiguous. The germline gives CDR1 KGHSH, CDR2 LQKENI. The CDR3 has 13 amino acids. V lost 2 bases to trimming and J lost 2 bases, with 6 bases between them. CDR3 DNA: TGTGCCAGCTCACCAATCTCACAAGAGACCCAGTACTTC. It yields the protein CASSPISQETQYF.